This is a list of T cell receptor beta chains from one sample in a study of T cell responses to AZD1222 COVID-19 vaccine. TCRdb's copy holds only in-frame clones and misses some; the assay was immunoSEQ multiplex PCR. The profile shows roughly 89,000 clones, roughly 90% of them singletons. Sample: peripheral blood, taken on day 0 of MenACWY control vaccination. The receptors were sampled from an adult in good health. Both conserved end residues are trimmed from each CDR3.

j_gene,v_gene,CDR3aa
TRBJ2-3,TRBV7-9,ASSSRPSGISTDTQY
TRBJ1-2,TRBV19,ASSQSTRPHYGYT
TRBJ2-3,TRBV4-1,ASSLQITDTQY
TRBJ2-7,TRBV7-9,ASSPRDREYEQY
TRBJ1-4,TRBV30,AWSVLTGPNEKLF
TRBJ2-1,TRBV2,ASSAGLAGDEQF
TRBJ1-2,TRBV25-1,ASSERWDGTNYGYT
TRBJ1-3,TRBV7-2,ASSFDPGGGNTIY
TRBJ2-1,TRBV7-3,ASSLMASGSENEQF
TRBJ2-1,TRBV29-1,SVSQNFYNEQF
TRBJ1-1,TRBV29-1,SSILQNTEAF
TRBJ1-3,TRBV30,AWSVGWGTAGNTIY
TRBJ1-1,TRBV19,ASSTGFRGGRGTEAF
TRBJ2-1,TRBV7-9,ASSPTTGEREQF
TRBJ1-5,TRBV19,ASSSLGTGEWGSQPQH
TRBJ1-2,TRBV27,ASRGGSASYGYT
TRBJ2-1,TRBV7-9,ASSRATSPQGEQF
TRBJ2-1,TRBV28,ASSPGTSHYNEQF
TRBJ2-3,TRBV19,ASSFGLRTDTQY
TRBJ2-5,TRBV7-8,ASSLRRLAGKETQY
TRBJ2-5,TRBV7-8,ASSLQGRVGQTQY
TRBJ1-1,TRBV6-5,ASKGTEAF
TRBJ1-1,TRBV28,ASQGLGYTEAF
TRBJ1-6,TRBV27,ASSLGTGGRSPLH
TRBJ2-7,TRBV15,ATSRDPPDREGEQY
TRBJ1-5,TRBV7-8,ASTGDSYQPQH
TRBJ1-3,TRBV28,ASSNSRSGNTIY
TRBJ2-7,TRBV5-5,ASTETGPEQY
TRBJ2-1,TRBV7-2,ASSLEVGYEQF
TRBJ2-2,TRBV28,ASSQSGELF
TRBJ2-5,TRBV6-1,ASSEGRQLETQY
TRBJ2-2,TRBV7-2,ASSLAGWAGSTGELF
TRBJ2-2,TRBV27,ASSLSAGELF
TRBJ1-2,TRBV6-2/TRBV6-3,ASSYSIYTEGEYGYT
TRBJ2-5,TRBV30,AWGGVQETQY
TRBJ2-3,TRBV19,ASSPRGGTDTQY
TRBJ2-5,TRBV10-2,ASSESGTSLETQY
TRBJ1-6,TRBV27,ASSPRGGSYNSPLH
TRBJ2-3,TRBV4-1,ASSQTSGRANTQY
TRBJ2-1,TRBV5-1,ASKDGLAGGYNEQF
TRBJ1-1,TRBV21-1,GTGRGTEAF
TRBJ1-2,TRBV6-5,ASSPFFRGYGYT